A single T cell receptor beta chain is shown here with its context. Profiled with immunoSEQ multiplex PCR; TCRdb holds only in-frame clones, not every one. The sample holds under 150,000 clones, 88% seen once. Germline V gene sequence: CDR1 SGHNT, CDR2 YYREEE (reference sequence). Trimming took 4 bases from V and 6 from J, leaving 14 bases between them. The CDR3 has 14 residues. This entry belongs to a study of blood T cell repertoires in COVID-19. Across the study: COVID-19 samples, acute and convalescent, were from the United States, Italy and Spain. In each case, the material was cDNA or gDNA derived from T cells, B-cell-depleted T cells, or PBMCs.

The V and J genes are TRBV5-4 and TRBJ2-1, with TRBD2 as a possible D gene (5 bases). The sample consisted of peripheral blood. The source is a man aged 45-65 years with active or convalescent COVID-19. The CDR3 DNA is TGTGCCAGCAGCCCACAAACTAGTCGCAATGAGCAGTTCTTC. Translating it yields CASSPQTSRNEQFF. Using reference TRBV5-4 and TRBJ2-1 for the parts outside the CDR3, the full variable domain is ETGVTQSPTHLIKTRGQQVTLRCSSQSGHNTVSWYQQALGQGPQFIFQYYREEENGRGNFPPRFSGLQFPNYSSELNVNALELDDSALYLCASSPQTSRNEQFFGPGTRLTVL.